The 15 T cell receptor beta chains listed next were all sequenced from one sample in a study of T cell changes during pregnancy in multiple sclerosis. TCRdb keeps only in-frame clones here, not all; method: immunoSEQ multiplex PCR. Among tens of thousands of clones listed, 75% to 95% were seen once. Here the sequenced sample was CD4+ T cells from peripheral blood mononuclear cells, taken in the second trimester of pregnancy. All receptors come from a female donor with multiple sclerosis, enrolled in a pregnancy study.

The rearrangement uses TRBV27 and TRBJ2-2, with TRBD2 matching over 9 bases. Trimming cost V 2 bases and J 5 bases; bases outside gene matches: 6. The CDR3 spans 16 residues. Per the germline V gene, CDR1 is MNHEY and CDR2 is SMNVEV (reference sequence). CDR3 DNA sequence: TGTGCCAGCAGTTTAGTTAGCGGGGGCCCTACCGGGGAGCTGTTTTTT. Translated: CASSLVSGGPTGELFF.

The rearrangement links TRBV19 to TRBJ1-6; D is perhaps TRBD1 (5 bases). V was trimmed by 6 bases and J by 9 bases, leaving 12 bases between them. The CDR3 sequence is 13 residues long. Per germline, CDR1 LNHDA and CDR2 SQIVND (reference sequence). CDR3 sequence (DNA): TGTGCCAGTAGCCGGGACTGGGGTTCACCCCTCCACTTT. This translates into CASSRDWGSPLHF.

V gene TRBV5-1 combines with J gene TRBJ2-2, with 8 bases matching TRBD1. V lost 4 bases to trimming and J lost 4 bases; unmatched junction nucleotides: 6. From germline, CDR1 is SGHRS and CDR2 YFSETQ. This CDR3 is 15 amino acids long. CDR3 sequence (DNA): TGCGCCAGCAGCGGATCAGGGACAGGCACCGGGGAGCTGTTTTTT. Its translation: CASSGSGTGTGELFF. The variable domain in full, completed from reference TRBV5-1 and TRBJ2-2, reads KAGVTQTPRYLIKTRGQQVTLSCSPISGHRSVSWYQQTPGQGLQFLFEYFSETQRNKGNFPGRFSGRQFSNSRSEMNVSTLELGDSALYLCASSGSGTGTGELFFGEGSRLTVL.

The chain uses TRBV5-6 and TRBJ2-1; D perhaps matches TRBD2 (6 bases). Per the germline V gene, CDR1 is SGHDT and CDR2 is YYEEEE. The CDR3 is 13 amino acids. V lost 2 bases and J 8 bases, leaving 11 bases between the germline ends. CDR3 coding DNA: TGTGCCAGCAGCTTACCGGGAGTTGATGAGCAGTTCTTC. Protein sequence: CASSLPGVDEQFF.

V is TRBV7-9 and J is TRBJ2-3; D gene unclear. V was clipped by 4 bases and J by 2 bases, with 16 bases between them. CDR1 and CDR2 from the germline V gene are SEHNR and FQNEAQ (reference sequence). This CDR3 spans 16 amino acids. Here the CDR3 DNA reads TGTGCCAGCAGCTCCATTCTTACCGGTTACACAGATACGCAGTATTTT. It encodes CASSSILTGYTDTQYF.

This chain uses TRBV28 with TRBJ2-7; TRBD2 agrees at 7 bases. V lost 3 bases and J lost 6; bases outside the gene matches: 8. Germline lookup yields CDR1 MDHEN and CDR2 SYDVKM. The CDR3 contains 14 residues. The CDR3 is CASSLAGADAEQYF. As DNA, the CDR3 is TGTGCCAGCAGTTTGGCGGGAGCGGACGCCGAGCAGTACTTC.

V and J are TRBV9 and TRBJ1-6; 8 bases map to TRBD1. V gave up 2 bases and J gave up 6 bases; unmatched junction bases: 4. The CDR3 length is 15 residues. Germline assignment: CDR1 SGDLS and CDR2 YYNGEE. DNA of the CDR3: TGTGCCAGCAGCGTGGGACAGGTGTCTAATTCACCCCTCCACTTT. Translating it yields CASSVGQVSNSPLHF.

CDR3 residues: CATSKGVAGNTIYF. The CDR3, as DNA: TGTGCCACCAGCAAAGGGGTGGCTGGAAACACCATATATTTT. The chain links TRBV15 to TRBJ1-3; possibly TRBD1 for D (5 bases). Trimming shortened V by 4 bases and J by 2 bases, and 9 bases separated the two germline ends. CDR1 LNHNV and CDR2 YYDKDF come from the germline V gene (reference sequence). The CDR3 runs to 14 residues.

V and J are TRBV19 and TRBJ1-6; 9 nucleotides align to TRBD1. Trimming at V came to 10 bases and at J to 6 bases, leaving 4 bases not matched to a gene. The CDR3 has 13 residues. CDR1 and CDR2 from the germline V gene are LNHDA and SQIVND (reference sequence). CDR3 sequence (DNA): TGTGCCACAGGACAGGGGATTAATTCACCCCTCCACTTT. This codes for CATGQGINSPLHF.

The chain is built from TRBV7-2 and TRBJ1-2; 9 bases are shared with TRBD1. CDR3 length: 18 residues. The junction had 14 bases not matched to a gene; V was cut back by 5 bases and J by 1 base. CDR1 and CDR2 from the germline V gene are SGHTA and FQGNSA. The CDR3 region is CASSIIGQGPTYNYGYTF. The CDR3 DNA is TGTGCCAGCAGCATTATCGGACAGGGGCCCACTTATAACTATGGCTACACCTTC.

For the CDR3, the DNA is TGTGCCATCAGTGAGTCGCCGGGGGGGAGTCAGCCCCAGCATTTT. Encoded protein: CAISESPGGSQPQHF. The chain employs TRBV10-3 and TRBJ1-5; maybe TRBD1 (5 bases). Germline assignment: CDR1 ENHRY and CDR2 SYGVKD. This CDR3 has 15 amino acids. Trimming cost V 0 bases and J 6 bases, with 12 bases left between them.

This clone was recorded once. The chain combines TRBV7-6 with TRBJ1-1; 8 nucleotides align to TRBD1. Germline assignment: CDR1 SGHVS and CDR2 FNYEAQ. This CDR3 has 17 amino acids. With 5 bases clipped from V and 1 base from J, the junction kept 12 bases outside the gene matches. The CDR3 loop reads CASSRLLQGAKNTEAFF. The CDR3 nucleotides read TGTGCCAGCAGCCGGCTACTTCAGGGGGCCAAGAACACTGAAGCTTTCTTT.

The chain has TRBV19 and TRBJ2-7; a weak D match, TRBD2 (6 bases). The V end lost 3 bases, the J end lost 4 bases, and 10 bases lay between the germline ends. The CDR3 is made up of 13 amino acids. Per germline, CDR1 LNHDA and CDR2 SQIVND (reference sequence). The CDR3 DNA sequence: TGTGCCAGTAGTATCCGGGGGACGTACGAGCAGTACTTC. Protein: CASSIRGTYEQYF. Looking up the rest from reference TRBV19 and TRBJ2-7 gives the full variable domain: DGGITQSPKYLFRKEGQNVTLSCEQNLNHDAMYWYRQDPGQGLRLIYYSQIVNDFQKGDIAEGYSVSREKKESFPLTVTSAQKNPTAFYLCASSIRGTYEQYFGPGTRLTVT.

The chain has TRBV20-1 and TRBJ2-1; D is unclear. In germline, CDR1 is DFQATT, CDR2 SNEGSKA (reference sequence). CDR3 length equals 11 residues. V gave up 2 bases and J gave up 6 bases, with 5 bases separating them. This CDR3 is CSARLRNEQFF. In DNA form, the CDR3 reads TGCAGTGCTAGACTCCGCAATGAGCAGTTCTTC.

The rearrangement uses TRBV2 and TRBJ2-1; D is perhaps TRBD1 (6 bases). Germline CDR1 reads SNHLY; CDR2 reads FYNNEI. The CDR3 runs to 13 residues. With 10 bases removed from V and 7 bases from J, the gap between germline ends came to 17 bases. CDR3 residues: CANARSTGNEQFF. The DNA of the CDR3 is TGTGCCAACGCCCGCTCCACAGGGAATGAGCAGTTCTTC. The full variable domain, with the rest looked up from reference TRBV2 and TRBJ2-1, is EPEVTQTPSHQVTQMGQEVILRCVPISNHLYFYWYRQILGQKVEFLVSFYNNEISEKSEIFDDQFSVERPDGSNFTLKIRSTKLEDSAMYFCANARSTGNEQFFGPGTRLTVL.